The 12 T cell receptor beta chains listed next were all sequenced from one sample in a study of blood T cell repertoires in COVID-19. Sequencing was performed with immunoSEQ multiplex PCR; in TCRdb, only in-frame clones are kept and a portion is missing. Here the sample spans 130,000 or so clones, approximately 84% being singletons. Sequenced input: peripheral blood. Receptors were obtained from a woman aged 55-69 years with acute or convalescent COVID-19.

This chain joins TRBV18 and TRBJ2-1; tentative D call: TRBD1 (5 bases). V lost 3 bases, J lost 1 base, and 13 bases lay in between. The germline V gene has CDR1 KGHSH and CDR2 LQKENI. This CDR3 is 16 amino acids long. In nucleotides, the CDR3 is TGTGCCAGCTCACCTCTGGTCCAGGGTTCCTACAATGAGCAGTTCTTC. Its translation is CASSPLVQGSYNEQFF.

The chain combines TRBV21-1 with TRBJ1-5; the table's D call, TRBD1, was not checked against the DNA. TRBV21-1 is a pseudogene. The CDR3 runs to 13 residues. CDR3 nucleotide sequence: TGTGCCATCGAGGGGACAGGGGATCAGCCCCAGCATTTT. This sequence encodes CAIEGTGDQPQHF.

V is TRBV30 and J is TRBJ1-2; TRBD1 is a possible D gene (6 bases). Trimming left V 4 bases short and J 5 bases short, with 14 bases between. Germline V CDR1 and CDR2: GTSNPN, SVGIG (reference sequence). CDR3 size: 13 residues. DNA of the CDR3: TGTGCCTGGAATCCAGGGGTTTTTTATGGCTACACCTTC. Encoded protein: CAWNPGVFYGYTF.

This clone was seen a handful of times. The chain uses TRBV18 and TRBJ1-2, with 8 bases matching TRBD1. Germline V CDR1 and CDR2: KGHSH, LQKENI. V lost 4 bases to trimming and J lost 8 bases; unmatched junction nucleotides: 6. The CDR3 sequence is 13 residues long. Here the CDR3 reads CASSRDRPQGYTF. CDR3 in DNA: TGTGCCAGCTCACGGGACAGGCCCCAGGGCTACACCTTC.

The chain employs TRBV25-1 and TRBJ1-2; D gene uncertain. CDR3 length: 13 amino acids. Germline assignment: CDR1 MGHDK and CDR2 SYGVNS. V dropped 1 base and J dropped 6 bases, with 9 bases sitting between them. This CDR3 reads CASSESAQDGYTF. The CDR3 DNA follows: TGTGCCAGCAGTGAATCAGCCCAGGATGGCTACACCTTC.

The count of this clone is one. This chain uses TRBV10-1 with TRBJ2-5, with no clear D. V was trimmed by 5 bases and J by 5 bases, leaving 6 bases between them. Germline V gene lookup returns CDR1 WNHNN and CDR2 SYGVQD (reference sequence). The CDR3 runs to 11 residues. The CDR3 nucleotides read TGCGCCAGCAGTCCCCGTGAGACCCAGTACTTC. Protein product: CASSPRETQYF.

The genes are TRBV6-5 and TRBJ1-1; D ambiguous. The V and J ends lost 5 bases and 1 base respectively, with 8 bases between them. This CDR3 comprises 13 residues. Germline CDR1 is MNHEY and CDR2 is SVGAGI. CDR3 nucleotides: TGTGCCAGCAGTAAACAGCAGAACACTGAAGCTTTCTTT. It yields the protein CASSKQQNTEAFF.

This chain uses TRBV27 with TRBJ1-1, with D maybe TRBD1 (5 bases). From germline, CDR1 is MNHEY and CDR2 SMNVEV (reference sequence). The CDR3 is 15 amino acids. V lost 0 bases and J 0 bases, leaving 8 bases between the germline ends. The CDR3 DNA sequence: TGTGCCAGCAGTTTATCGTTGACAGTGAACACTGAAGCTTTCTTT. Amino acid sequence: CASSLSLTVNTEAFF.

This clone was picked up a small number of times. The chain has TRBV11-2 and TRBJ1-2; no clear D. Germline V gene sequence: CDR1 SGHAT, CDR2 FQNNGV. The CDR3 has 12 amino acids. Trimming cost V 4 bases and J 8 bases, with 11 bases left between them. For the CDR3, the DNA is TGTGCCAGCAGCTCCCCCCCAGGAGGCTACACCTTC. Translating gives CASSSPPGGYTF.

The chain combines TRBV6-5 with TRBJ1-2; D unclear. Germline lookup yields CDR1 MNHEY and CDR2 SVGAGI. The CDR3 sequence is 13 residues long. V was trimmed by 2 bases and J by 7 bases, leaving 11 bases between them. CDR3 DNA sequence: TGTGCCAGCAGTTACCTCACGGACTCTGGCTACACCTTC. Amino acids: CASSYLTDSGYTF.

This clone was detected once. The gene calls are TRBV19 and TRBJ1-4; 7 bases agree with TRBD1. Germline CDR1 LNHDA, CDR2 SQIVND (reference sequence). The CDR3 spans 17 residues. Trimming removed 7 bases from V and 4 bases from J; junction bases left unmatched: 15. The DNA for the CDR3 is TGTGCCAGTATTAAACGGCGAGGGGGCATCGGTAATGAAAAACTGTTTTTT. It specifies CASIKRRGGIGNEKLFF. Drawing the rest from reference TRBV19 and TRBJ1-4, the complete variable domain is DGGITQSPKYLFRKEGQNVTLSCEQNLNHDAMYWYRQDPGQGLRLIYYSQIVNDFQKGDIAEGYSVSREKKESFPLTVTSAQKNPTAFYLCASIKRRGGIGNEKLFFGSGTQLSVL.

This chain joins TRBV5-1 and TRBJ1-1, with 8 bases aligning to TRBD1. This CDR3 spans 15 amino acids. Looked up from germline, CDR1 is SGHRS and CDR2 is YFSETQ. V lost 4 bases and J lost 5; bases outside the gene matches: 10. In nucleotides, the CDR3 is TGCGCCAGCAGCCCCCGGACAGGGTCATCAACTGAAGCTTTCTTT. Translated, it gives CASSPRTGSSTEAFF.